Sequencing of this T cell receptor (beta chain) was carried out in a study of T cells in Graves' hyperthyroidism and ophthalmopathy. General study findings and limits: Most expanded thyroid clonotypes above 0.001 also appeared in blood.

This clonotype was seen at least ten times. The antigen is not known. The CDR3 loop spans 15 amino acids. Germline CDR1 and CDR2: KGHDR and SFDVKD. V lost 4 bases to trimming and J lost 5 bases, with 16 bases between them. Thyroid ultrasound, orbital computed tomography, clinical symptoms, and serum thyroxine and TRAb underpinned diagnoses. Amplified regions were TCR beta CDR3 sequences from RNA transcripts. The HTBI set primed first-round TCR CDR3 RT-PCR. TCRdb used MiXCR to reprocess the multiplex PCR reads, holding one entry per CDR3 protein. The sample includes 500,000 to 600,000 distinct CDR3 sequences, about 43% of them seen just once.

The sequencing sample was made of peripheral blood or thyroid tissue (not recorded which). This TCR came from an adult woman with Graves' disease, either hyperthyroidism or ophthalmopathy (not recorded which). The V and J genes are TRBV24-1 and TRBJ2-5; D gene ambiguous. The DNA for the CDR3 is TGTGCCACCAGTGACCCGACCGGCCCCGGGGAGACCCAGTACTTC. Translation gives CATSDPTGPGETQYF.